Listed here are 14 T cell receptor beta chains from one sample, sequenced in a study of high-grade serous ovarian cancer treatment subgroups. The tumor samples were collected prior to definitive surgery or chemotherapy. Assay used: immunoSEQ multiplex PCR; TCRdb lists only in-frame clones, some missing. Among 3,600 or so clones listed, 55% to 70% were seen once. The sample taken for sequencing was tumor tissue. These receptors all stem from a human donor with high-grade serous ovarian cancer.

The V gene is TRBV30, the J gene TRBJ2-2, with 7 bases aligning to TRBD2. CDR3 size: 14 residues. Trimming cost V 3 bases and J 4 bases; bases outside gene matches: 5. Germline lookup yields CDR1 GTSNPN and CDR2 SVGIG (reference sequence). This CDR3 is CAWRGGGSTGELFF. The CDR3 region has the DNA TGTGCCTGGAGAGGCGGGGGAAGCACCGGGGAGCTGTTTTTT.

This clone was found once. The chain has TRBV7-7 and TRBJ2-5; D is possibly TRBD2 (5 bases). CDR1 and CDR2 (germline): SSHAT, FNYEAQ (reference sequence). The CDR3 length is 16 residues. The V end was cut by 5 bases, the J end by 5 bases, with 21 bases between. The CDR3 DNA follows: TGTGCCAGCAGCACCGGTTCGGGGATGAATGGGGAGACCCAGTACTTC. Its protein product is CASSTGSGMNGETQYF.

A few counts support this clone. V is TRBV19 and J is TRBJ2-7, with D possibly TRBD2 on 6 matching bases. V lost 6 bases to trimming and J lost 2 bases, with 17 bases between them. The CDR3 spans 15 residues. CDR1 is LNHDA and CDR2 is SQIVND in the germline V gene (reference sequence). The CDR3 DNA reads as TGTGCCAGTAGCCCAATGGCGGGGACCACCTACGAGCAGTACTTC. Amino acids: CASSPMAGTTYEQYF.

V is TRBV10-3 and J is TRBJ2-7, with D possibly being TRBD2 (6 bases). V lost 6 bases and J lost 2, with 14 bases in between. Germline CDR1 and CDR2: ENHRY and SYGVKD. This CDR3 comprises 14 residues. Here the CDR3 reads CAIRGGTEAYEQYF. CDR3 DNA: TGTGCCATCAGGGGGGGAACAGAAGCCTACGAGCAGTACTTC.

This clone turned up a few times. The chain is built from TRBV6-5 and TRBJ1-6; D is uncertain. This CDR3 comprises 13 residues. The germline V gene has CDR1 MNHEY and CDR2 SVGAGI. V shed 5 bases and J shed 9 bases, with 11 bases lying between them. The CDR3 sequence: CASSPLRSSPLHF. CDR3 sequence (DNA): TGTGCCAGCAGTCCGTTGCGGAGTTCACCCCTCCACTTT.

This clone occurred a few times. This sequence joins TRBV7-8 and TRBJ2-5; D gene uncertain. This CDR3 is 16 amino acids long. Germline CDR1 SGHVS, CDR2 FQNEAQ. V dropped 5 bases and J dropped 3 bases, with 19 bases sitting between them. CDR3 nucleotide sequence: TGTGCCAGCAGCCGCCCCCCTATGCGGCACGAAGAGACCCAGTACTTC. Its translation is CASSRPPMRHEETQYF. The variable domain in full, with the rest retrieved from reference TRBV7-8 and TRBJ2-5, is GAGVSQSPRYKVAKRGQDVALRCDPISGHVSLFWYQQALGQGPEFLTYFQNEAQLDKSGLPSDRFFAERPEGSVSTLKIQRTQQEDSAVYLCASSRPPMRHEETQYFGPGTRLLVL.

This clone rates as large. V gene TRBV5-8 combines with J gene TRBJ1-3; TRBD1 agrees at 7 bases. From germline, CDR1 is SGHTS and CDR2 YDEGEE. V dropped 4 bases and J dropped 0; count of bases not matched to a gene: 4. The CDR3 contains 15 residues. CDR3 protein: CASSPGQRSGNTIYF. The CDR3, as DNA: TGTGCCAGCAGCCCGGGACAGCGCTCTGGAAACACCATATATTTT.

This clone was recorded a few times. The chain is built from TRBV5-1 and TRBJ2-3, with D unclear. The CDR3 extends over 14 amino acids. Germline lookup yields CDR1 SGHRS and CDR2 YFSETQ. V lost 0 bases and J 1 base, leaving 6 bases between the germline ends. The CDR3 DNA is TGCGCCAGCAGCTTGGAAAAAGGCACAGATACGCAGTATTTT. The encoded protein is CASSLEKGTDTQYF.

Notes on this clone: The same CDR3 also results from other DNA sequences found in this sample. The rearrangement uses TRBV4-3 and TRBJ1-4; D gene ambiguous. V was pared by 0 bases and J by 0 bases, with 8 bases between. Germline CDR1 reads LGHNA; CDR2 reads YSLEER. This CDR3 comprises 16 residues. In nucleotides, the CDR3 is TGCGCCAGCAGCCAAGACACAGCTGCAACTAATGAAAAACTGTTTTTT. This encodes CASSQDTAATNEKLFF.

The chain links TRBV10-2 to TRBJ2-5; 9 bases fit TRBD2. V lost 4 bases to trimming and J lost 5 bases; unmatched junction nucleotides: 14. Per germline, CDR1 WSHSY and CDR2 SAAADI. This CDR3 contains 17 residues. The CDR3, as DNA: TGCGCCAGCAGTGGGGAATGGCGGGGGGGCTTGGGGGAGACCCAGTACTTC. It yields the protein CASSGEWRGGLGETQYF.

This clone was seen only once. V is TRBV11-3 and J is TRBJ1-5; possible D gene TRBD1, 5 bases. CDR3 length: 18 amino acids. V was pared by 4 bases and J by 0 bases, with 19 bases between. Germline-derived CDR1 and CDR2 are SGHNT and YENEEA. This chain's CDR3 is CASSSGCWEFYSNQPQHF. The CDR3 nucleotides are TGTGCCAGCAGCTCAGGGTGTTGGGAATTTTATAGCAATCAGCCCCAGCATTTT.

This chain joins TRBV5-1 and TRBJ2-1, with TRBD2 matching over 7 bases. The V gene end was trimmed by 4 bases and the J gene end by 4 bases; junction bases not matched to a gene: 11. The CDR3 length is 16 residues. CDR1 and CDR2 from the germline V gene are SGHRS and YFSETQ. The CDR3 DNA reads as TGCGCCAGCAGCCGAAACGGGGGGACGGAATACAATGAGCAGTTCTTC. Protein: CASSRNGGTEYNEQFF. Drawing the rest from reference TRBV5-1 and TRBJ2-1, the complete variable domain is KAGVTQTPRYLIKTRGQQVTLSCSPISGHRSVSWYQQTPGQGLQFLFEYFSETQRNKGNFPGRFSGRQFSNSRSEMNVSTLELGDSALYLCASSRNGGTEYNEQFFGPGTRLTVL.

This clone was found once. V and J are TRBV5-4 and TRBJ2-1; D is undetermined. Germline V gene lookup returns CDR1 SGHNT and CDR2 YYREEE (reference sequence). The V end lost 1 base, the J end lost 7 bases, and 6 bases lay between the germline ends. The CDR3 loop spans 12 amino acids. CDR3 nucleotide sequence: TGTGCCAGCAGCTTGACCGTGAATGAGCAGTTCTTC. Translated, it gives CASSLTVNEQFF.

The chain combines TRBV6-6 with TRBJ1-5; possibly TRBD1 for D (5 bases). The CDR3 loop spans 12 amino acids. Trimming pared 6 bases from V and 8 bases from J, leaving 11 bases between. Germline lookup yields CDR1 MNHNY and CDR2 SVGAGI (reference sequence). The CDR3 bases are TGTGCCAGCAGCCCAGGGACCGAGCCCCAGCATTTT. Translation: CASSPGTEPQHF.